The rows below give T cell receptor beta chains drawn from one sample of a study of lymphopenia after photon versus proton radiotherapy. The assay was immunoSEQ multiplex PCR, and TCRdb's table has in-frame clones only and misses some. This table has 150,000 or so clones, 88% appearing once. The sample was peripheral blood, taken from a patient treated with photon-based radiotherapy. The receptors come from a man between 50 and 59 years old with gastric cancer. Each CDR3 is given with its conserved first and last residue. D genes are given only for firm matches. Not all rows give a size; the values are once, few, many and, for expanded clones, a class.

d_call	clone_size	v_call	j_call	cdr3_nt	cdr3_aa
-	-	TRBV6-5	TRBJ2-7	TGTGCCAGCAGTTACTCGCTTTGGAGGAACGACGAGCAGTACTTC	CASSYSLWRNDEQYF
-	-	TRBV5-6	TRBJ1-2	TGTGCCAGCAGCTGGGGTCAAGTCTATGGCTACACCTTC	CASSWGQVYGYTF
TRBD1	-	TRBV11-2	TRBJ1-1	TGTGCCAGCAGCGCACCGGGACAGGGGCTAATGAACACTGAAGCTTTCTTT	CASSAPGQGLMNTEAFF
TRBD2	-	TRBV5-1	TRBJ2-3	TGCGCCAGCAGCTTGCCTAGCGGGGTTCAGGATACGCAGTATTTT	CASSLPSGVQDTQYF
-	-	TRBV10-3	TRBJ2-5	TGTGCCATCAGTGAGTCGGCACAAGAGACCCAGTACTCCCCTAGGCTGGAGACCCAGTACTTC	CAISESAQETQYSPRLETQYF
TRBD1	-	TRBV6-6	TRBJ1-5	TGTGCCAGCAGTTACTCAGGGACAGGGCAGCCCCAGCATTTT	CASSYSGTGQPQHF
TRBD1	-	TRBV2	TRBJ1-1	TGTGCCAGCAGTGGGAACAGGGGGACGACTGAAGCTTTCTTT	CASSGNRGTTEAFF
-	-	TRBV6-6	TRBJ1-2	TGTGCCAGCAGCCCTTCGGGGAGCTATGGCTACACCTTC	CASSPSGSYGYTF
-	-	TRBV27	TRBJ2-5	TGTGCCAGCCGAAAGGAGGGCCAATGGTACCAAGAGACCCAGTACTTC	CASRKEGQWYQETQYF
-	-	TRBV2	TRBJ2-1	TGTGCCAGCAGTGTGGAGTTTGGTGAGCAGTTCTTC	CASSVEFGEQFF
TRBD2	-	TRBV5-5	TRBJ2-7	TGTGCCAGCAGCTTAAGCCTAGCGGAGTCCTACGAGCAGTACTTC	CASSLSLAESYEQYF
-	-	TRBV19	TRBJ2-6	TGTGCCAGTACACGACTGCAGGGAACTGGGGCCAACGTCCTGACTTTC	CASTRLQGTGANVLTF
TRBD1	-	TRBV5-1	TRBJ2-1	TGCGCCAGCAGCCCGGGGACAGGGTTGAAGTTCTTC	CASSPGTGLKFF
-	-	TRBV2	TRBJ2-3	TGTGCCAGCAGTGGAGACACCCATCCTAGCACAGATACGCAGTATTTT	CASSGDTHPSTDTQYF
TRBD1	-	TRBV29-1	TRBJ1-1	TGCAGCGTTGAATCCGGGACAGCCGCACCAGCTTTCTTT	CSVESGTAAPAFF
-	-	TRBV5-4	TRBJ2-2	TGTGCCAGCAACCAGGGGCCCCTTAACACCGGGGAGCTGTTTTTT	CASNQGPLNTGELFF
TRBD1	-	TRBV28	TRBJ1-1	TGTGCCAGCAGTTTGTCGCTCAGGGGGCAGGCTGAAGCTTTCTTT	CASSLSLRGQAEAFF
-	-	TRBV28	TRBJ2-1	TGTGCCAGCAGACACAGGGAAAGGGGGTCCTACAATGAGCAGTTCTTC	CASRHRERGSYNEQFF
TRBD1	-	TRBV7-3	TRBJ1-1	TGTGCCAGCAGCTGGACAGGGGGCAATGAAGCTTTCTTT	CASSWTGGNEAFF
-	-	TRBV28	TRBJ1-1	TGTGCCAGCAGTACATGGTGGGGGCTGGACACTGAAGCTTTCTTT	CASSTWWGLDTEAFF
-	-	TRBV27	TRBJ2-7	TGTGCCAGCAGTTTATCGCCCACCTACGAGCAGTACTTC	CASSLSPTYEQYF
-	few	TRBV7-9	TRBJ2-7	TGTGCCAGCAGTTTCTCGAGCGAGCAGTACTTC	CASSFSSEQYF
-	-	TRBV21-1	TRBJ1-3	TGTGCCAGCAGCAAAGCTGAGTCGGACAGGACGACATGGAAAAACACCATATATTTT	CASSKAESDRTTWKNTIYF
TRBD2	-	TRBV27	TRBJ2-7	TGTGCCAGCAGGGCCGGACTAGCGGGAATCTACGAGCAGTACTTC	CASRAGLAGIYEQYF
TRBD1	-	TRBV9	TRBJ1-2	TGTGCCAGCAGCCCGGACAGGGGGGACTATGGCTACACCTTC	CASSPDRGDYGYTF
TRBD1	-	TRBV6-5	TRBJ1-2	TGTGCCAGCAGTTACTCGGACAGGCCCAACTATGGCTACACCTTC	CASSYSDRPNYGYTF
-	-	TRBV28	TRBJ2-7	TGTGCCAGCAGAACCCCCCGGGACCCCTCCTACGAGCAGTACTTC	CASRTPRDPSYEQYF
-	-	TRBV5-1	TRBJ2-5	TGCGCCAGCAGCGCGGGGGCCCAAGAGACCCAGTACTTC	CASSAGAQETQYF
-	once	TRBV21-1	TRBJ2-1	TGTGCCAGCAGCAACTGGGACACCGATAGCTCCTACAATGAGCAGTTCTTC	CASSNWDTDSSYNEQFF
TRBD2	-	TRBV11-2	TRBJ2-1	TGTGCCAGCAGCTCCTTTGGGCGGGAGGTGGGTGAGCAGTTCTTC	CASSSFGREVGEQFF
-	few	TRBV29-1	TRBJ1-2	TGCAGCGTTGAAAGCACTCCATATGGCTACACCTTC	CSVESTPYGYTF
TRBD2	-	TRBV6-5	TRBJ2-7	TGTGCCAGCAGTTTGGGACTAGCCTCCTACGAGCAGTACTTC	CASSLGLASYEQYF
-	-	TRBV30	TRBJ2-5	TGTGCCTGGAGTGTACGAATTAAGGAGACCCAGTACTTC	CAWSVRIKETQYF
-	-	TRBV19	TRBJ2-7	TGTGCCAGTAGTCCCTCACAGGGAAGCTCCTACGAGCAGTACTTC	CASSPSQGSSYEQYF
TRBD2	-	TRBV29-1	TRBJ2-7	TGCAGCGTTGAAGGGAAGAGCGGGACGATCTACGAGCAGTACTTC	CSVEGKSGTIYEQYF
-	-	TRBV19	TRBJ1-4	TGTGCCAGTAGTATCTCGGGAGTCGGGGATGAAAAACTGTTTTTT	CASSISGVGDEKLFF
TRBD1	once	TRBV27	TRBJ2-7	TGTGCCAGCAGTTTCCATCCCCGTAGACAGGGGAACGAGCAGTACTTC	CASSFHPRRQGNEQYF
-	-	TRBV10-3	TRBJ2-7	TGTGCCATCAGTGTGGGGGATGAGCAGTACTTC	CAISVGDEQYF
TRBD2	-	TRBV28	TRBJ2-7	TGTGCCACCGGTAGCGGGTCCCTCTCCTACGAGCAGTACTTC	CATGSGSLSYEQYF
-	once	TRBV4-2	TRBJ2-1	TGTGCCAGCAGCCAAGATCATGGGACTGGGATCGGTCAGCAGTTCTTC	CASSQDHGTGIGQQFF
TRBD2	-	TRBV2	TRBJ2-7	TGTGCCAGCACGACTAGCACAACTTACGAGCAGTACTTC	CASTTSTTYEQYF
-	-	TRBV5-5	TRBJ2-7	TGTGCCAGCAGCTTAGGCAGGGAACGGTACGAGCAGTACTTC	CASSLGRERYEQYF
TRBD1	-	TRBV7-2	TRBJ1-3	TGTGCCAGCAGCATCCGGGACAGGAAGCTTCGAGCCTCTGGAAACACCATATATTTT	CASSIRDRKLRASGNTIYF
-	once	TRBV6-5	TRBJ1-2	TGTGCCAGCACCGGGGGGGAAGCCTGGGGAGGCTACACCTTC	CASTGGEAWGGYTF
-	-	TRBV6-6	TRBJ2-7	TGTGCCAGCAGTTACTCTGACAGCTCCTACGAGCAGTACTTC	CASSYSDSSYEQYF
-	-	TRBV11-2	TRBJ2-3	TGTGCCAGCAGCTGGACTGTCACAGATACGCAGTATTTT	CASSWTVTDTQYF
-	-	TRBV30	TRBJ1-1	TGTGCCTGGAGTTTTACGGACAGCCTTGAAGCTTTCTTT	CAWSFTDSLEAFF
-	-	TRBV27	TRBJ2-2	TGTGCCAGCAGCGGGAGTAGCGGATTACCCGGGGAGCTGTTTTTT	CASSGSSGLPGELFF
TRBD2	-	TRBV29-1	TRBJ2-5	TGCAGCGTGGGGACTAGCGGGAGAGAGACCCAGTACTTC	CSVGTSGRETQYF
-	-	TRBV30	TRBJ2-3	TGTGCCTGGAGCGCTAAAGATACGCAGTATTTT	CAWSAKDTQYF
TRBD2	-	TRBV6-5	TRBJ2-3	TGTGCCAGCAGTTACCCGGGAGGGATCACAGATACGCAGTATTTT	CASSYPGGITDTQYF
TRBD2	once	TRBV9	TRBJ2-1	TGTGCCAGCAGTGCTAGCGGGAGATACAATGAGCAGTTCTTC	CASSASGRYNEQFF
-	-	TRBV6-5	TRBJ2-1	TGTGCCAGCAGTTTTGGTGGGGGCCACAATGAGCAGTTCTTC	CASSFGGGHNEQFF